Following are 29 T cell receptor beta chains from one sample sequenced in a study of blood T cells in healthy people across ages. A second PCR of 7 to 11 cycles used a sample-barcoded 5' primer and a J-beta primer mix. TCRdb re-called the 5' RACE reads through MiXCR, storing one row per CDR3 protein. The sample contains fewer than 750,000 distinct CDR3 sequences, 45% to 55% of which appear only once. The sample consisted of blood. Receptor source: a man older than 75 in good health.

Ten or more counts support this clonotype. This chain joins TRBV9 and TRBJ2-1; 13 bases line up with TRBD2. The CDR3 runs to 17 residues. Germline CDR1 SGDLS, CDR2 YYNGEE. J gave up 4 bases and V 0 bases, and 4 bases lay outside the gene matches. CDR3 bases: TGTGCCAGCAGCGTAGGACTAGCGGGAGGCGCTTACAATGAGCAGTTCTTC. Its translation is CASSVGLAGGAYNEQFF.

The chain combines TRBV29-1 with TRBJ2-6; D perhaps matches TRBD1 (6 bases). This CDR3 is built from 14 residues. Germline V CDR1 and CDR2: SQVTM, ANQGSEA. The V and J ends lost 6 bases and 4 bases respectively, with 13 bases between them. CDR3 nucleotide sequence: TGCAGCGTGACTACAGGGACCGGGGCCAACGTCCTGACTTTC. This encodes CSVTTGTGANVLTF.

Concerning this clonotype itself: The CDR3 does not end in the conserved phenylalanine or tryptophan, so this is likely a read error. V gene TRBV29-1 combines with J gene TRBJ2-5, with D perhaps matching TRBD1 (7 bases). CDR1 and CDR2 (germline): SQVTM, ANQGSEA. V was pared by 8 bases and J by 4 bases, with 20 bases between. The CDR3 is made up of 14 amino acids. CDR3 sequence: CSTTGTPWVETQYS. As DNA, the CDR3 is TGCAGCACGACAGGGACTCCCTGGGTAGAGACCCAGTACTCC.

This clonotype was found a few times. The chain has TRBV27 and TRBJ2-7; D is possibly TRBD1 (5 bases). This CDR3 contains 14 residues. CDR1 and CDR2 (germline): MNHEY, SMNVEV (reference sequence). V was cut by 2 bases and J by 0 bases, with 8 bases left in between. The CDR3 region has the DNA TGTGCCAGCAGTTTACAGGGTCTCTCCTACGAGCAGTACTTC. As protein: CASSLQGLSYEQYF.

This clonotype has a handful of counts. The V call is TRBV15, the J call TRBJ1-5; D uncertain. Germline lookup yields CDR1 LNHNV and CDR2 YYDKDF (reference sequence). This CDR3 comprises 12 residues. With 1 base removed from V and 7 bases from J, the gap between germline ends came to 5 bases. The CDR3 nucleotides are TGTGCCACCAGCAGAGTTCAACAGCCCCAGCATTTT. It is translated as CATSRVQQPQHF.

This clonotype was observed a handful of times. The chain is built from TRBV6-5 and TRBJ2-1; the match to TRBD2 covers 15 bases. V shed 2 bases and J 7 bases; nucleotides not matched to a gene: 6. Germline CDR1 MNHEY, CDR2 SVGAGI. CDR3 length: 17 amino acids. CDR3 residues: CASSYRTSGGAGNEQFF. In DNA form, the CDR3 reads TGTGCCAGCAGTTACAGGACTAGCGGGGGGGCCGGGAATGAGCAGTTCTTC.

The chain couples TRBV20-1 to TRBJ2-1, with TRBD2 identical over 8 bases. Germline CDR1 is DFQATT and CDR2 is SNEGSKA (reference sequence). CDR3 length: 14 residues. V dropped 6 bases and J dropped 2; count of bases not matched to a gene: 6. The CDR3 bases are TGCAGTGCAACAAGCGGGAGTACCTACAATGAGCAGTTCTTC. As protein: CSATSGSTYNEQFF.

The chain links TRBV2 to TRBJ2-1, with D possibly TRBD2 on 6 matching bases. CDR3 size: 19 residues. Per germline, CDR1 SNHLY and CDR2 FYNNEI. V gave up 5 bases and J gave up 8 bases, with 31 bases separating them. The CDR3 spells CASSYPRIPGDEGVDEQFF. The CDR3 DNA follows: TGTGCCAGCAGTTACCCCAGAATCCCGGGAGATGAAGGGGTAGATGAGCAGTTCTTC.

The table lists this clonotype with a few counts. CDR3 region: CSARDWSGLDCEQYF. Written as DNA, the CDR3 is TGCAGTGCTAGAGATTGGTCAGGGCTAGACTGCGAGCAGTACTTC. The chain has TRBV20-1 and TRBJ2-7; tentative D call: TRBD1 (5 bases). Trimming left V 0 bases short and J 6 bases short, with 18 bases between. CDR3 length: 15 amino acids. Per the germline V gene, CDR1 is DFQATT and CDR2 is SNEGSKA (reference sequence).

This clonotype was recorded a few times. This chain uses TRBV28 with TRBJ2-7; TRBD1 matches at 7 bases. The CDR3 contains 15 residues. V dropped 5 bases and J dropped 2; count of bases not matched to a gene: 9. Germline assignment: CDR1 MDHEN and CDR2 SYDVKM. The CDR3 nucleotides read TGTGCCAGCAGTGTCCCCGGGACAGATGCCTACGAGCAGTACTTC. This gives the protein CASSVPGTDAYEQYF.

This clonotype occurred many times. The chain has TRBV13 and TRBJ2-7, with 9 bases identical to TRBD1. The CDR3 is 14 residues long. The V gene end was trimmed by 3 bases and the J gene end by 7 bases; junction bases not matched to a gene: 7. The germline V gene has CDR1 PRHDT and CDR2 FYEKMQ (reference sequence). CDR3 DNA: TGTGCCAGCAGCTTCTGGGGACAGGGTCTTGAGCAGTACTTC. This codes for CASSFWGQGLEQYF.

A few counts support this clonotype. The chain employs TRBV29-1 and TRBJ2-1; D possibly corresponds to TRBD1 (5 bases). V was cut by 5 bases and J by 7 bases, with 18 bases left in between. CDR1 and CDR2 (germline): SQVTM, ANQGSEA. The CDR3 extends over 14 amino acids. CDR3 DNA sequence: TGCAGCGTTTTGAGACAGTCACAGGAGAATGAGCAGTTCTTC. This sequence encodes CSVLRQSQENEQFF.

This clonotype appeared a single time. The V call is TRBV20-1, the J call TRBJ2-7, with 10 nucleotides matching TRBD2. J was trimmed by 7 bases and V by 6 bases; bases with no gene match: 15. CDR3 length: 15 amino acids. Germline values: CDR1 DFQATT, CDR2 SNEGSKA (reference sequence). In nucleotides, the CDR3 is TGCAGTGCGTTACGGAGGCTAGCGGGAGAGAATGAGCAGTACTTC. Translation gives CSALRRLAGENEQYF.

A word on this clonotype: One junction end disagrees with the germline gene, perhaps due to a read error. V is TRBV6-6 and J is TRBJ1-6, with no clear D. Germline values: CDR1 MNHNY, CDR2 SVGAGI (reference sequence). The length of the CDR3 is 8 residues. The CDR3 spells CASSHLDF. CDR3 in DNA: TGTGCCAGCAGCCACCTCGACTTT.

About this clonotype: A read error may be the cause here, since a much bigger clone is one base away. The rearrangement uses TRBV7-9 and TRBJ2-1; the match to TRBD2 covers 7 bases. The CDR3 covers 15 residues. Germline V CDR1 and CDR2: SEHNR, FQNEAQ (reference sequence). The CDR3 DNA follows: TGTACCAGCAGCCGTTATCGGACTAGAGGGGATGAGCAGTTCTTC. Amino acids: CTSSRYRTRGDEQFF.

With regard to this clonotype: The junction and the germline gene differ at one end; a read error may be behind it. The chain combines TRBV20-1 with TRBJ2-7; D remains unclear. This CDR3 is built from 12 residues. Germline V gene sequence: CDR1 DFQATT, CDR2 SNEGSKA (reference sequence). This CDR3 reads CSARLDNYEQYF. The CDR3 coding sequence is TGTAGTGCTAGACTTGACAACTACGAGCAGTACTTC.

This clonotype has just one count. The chain uses TRBV20-1 and TRBJ2-1, with 8 bases matching TRBD2. The V gene end was trimmed by 3 bases and the J gene end by 0 bases; junction bases not matched to a gene: 19. The CDR3 is 20 amino acids. Germline CDR1 DFQATT, CDR2 SNEGSKA (reference sequence). This CDR3 reads CSARTLGSSGRPSSYNEQFF. CDR3 coding DNA: TGCAGTGCTAGGACTCTGGGGTCTAGCGGGCGGCCCAGCTCCTACAATGAGCAGTTCTTC.

This clonotype was observed a handful of times. V usage is TRBV4-2 and J usage is TRBJ2-7; D possibly corresponds to TRBD2 (6 bases). CDR1 and CDR2 from the germline V gene are LGHNA and YNFKEQ. The CDR3 is 15 amino acids. Trimming took off 4 bases at V and 7 bases at J, with 20 bases between the two ends. The CDR3 bases are TGTGCCAGCAGCCCACAAAGGGCGGGGCCTGGTGAGCAGTACTTC. Its translation: CASSPQRAGPGEQYF.

This clonotype has only a few counts. This chain uses TRBV20-1 with TRBJ2-1; TRBD2 agrees at 8 bases. Germline V gives CDR1 DFQATT, CDR2 SNEGSKA (reference sequence). The length of the CDR3 is 15 residues. V lost 7 bases, J lost 4 bases, and 12 bases stayed unmatched. CDR3 sequence reads: CSGAGSGTKYNEQFF. The DNA for the CDR3 is TGCAGTGGGGCAGGTAGCGGGACAAAATACAATGAGCAGTTCTTC.

The rearrangement uses TRBV5-1 and TRBJ2-7, with D tentatively TRBD1 or TRBD2 (5 bases each). The V gene's germline CDR1 is SGHRS and CDR2 YFSETQ. V was cut by 3 bases and J by 2 bases, with 9 bases left in between. The CDR3 loop spans 13 amino acids. This CDR3 is CASSWDGAYEQYF. CDR3 sequence (DNA): TGCGCCAGCAGCTGGGACGGCGCCTACGAGCAGTACTTC.

The rearrangement links TRBV6-2 or TRBV6-3 to TRBJ1-1, with TRBD1 as a possible D gene (5 bases). CDR3 length: 16 residues. With 6 bases removed from V and 1 base from J, the gap between germline ends came to 18 bases. Germline CDR1 is MNHEY and CDR2 is SVGEGT. DNA of the CDR3: TGTGCCAGCAGCTACGGTGGGGGGAACCAGAACACTGAAGCTTTCTTT. This sequence encodes CASSYGGGNQNTEAFF.

This clonotype was counted a few times. The chain employs TRBV7-3 and TRBJ2-7; D possibly uses TRBD1 or TRBD2 (5 bases each). This CDR3 is 15 amino acids long. Germline V gene sequence: CDR1 SGHTA, CDR2 FQGTGA. V dropped 3 bases and J dropped 2 bases, with 14 bases sitting between them. The CDR3, as DNA: TGTGCCAGCAGCTTGAGTCCCGGGACGGCCTACGAGCAGTACTTC. Translating gives CASSLSPGTAYEQYF.

Only one count was recorded for this clonotype. V usage is TRBV7-9 and J usage is TRBJ2-3; D uncertain. Germline V gives CDR1 SEHNR, CDR2 FQNEAQ (reference sequence). Trimming pared 5 bases from V and 3 bases from J, leaving 9 bases between. This CDR3 has 13 residues. Here the CDR3 DNA reads TGTGCCAGCAGCGTAGACCTTACAGATACGCAGTATTTT. The encoded protein is CASSVDLTDTQYF.

This chain links TRBV7-2 with TRBJ2-3, with TRBD2 identical over 14 bases. The CDR3 runs to 19 residues. V gave up 4 bases and J gave up 5 bases; unmatched junction bases: 14. Looked up from germline, CDR1 is SGHTA and CDR2 is FQGNSA. CDR3 DNA sequence: TGTGCCAGCAGCTGGGCCGGGACTAGCGGGGGCTCTGGAGGAGATACGCAGTATTTT. Its protein is CASSWAGTSGGSGGDTQYF. Full variable domain (missing parts from reference TRBV7-2 and TRBJ2-3): GAGVSQSPSNKVTEKGKDVELRCDPISGHTALYWYRQSLGQGLEFLIYFQGNSAPDKSGLPSDRFSAERTGGSVSTLTIQRTQQEDSAVYLCASSWAGTSGGSGGDTQYFGPGTRLTVL.

This clonotype came up a few times. The V call is TRBV29-1, the J call TRBJ2-3; D gene ambiguous. CDR1 is SQVTM and CDR2 is ANQGSEA in the germline V gene. V was pared by 3 bases and J by 2 bases, with 9 bases between. The CDR3 sequence is 13 residues long. As DNA, the CDR3 is TGCAGCGTTGATGGCAGCGACACAGATACGCAGTATTTT. It specifies CSVDGSDTDTQYF.

This clonotype has more than one count but fewer than ten. The chain's CDR3 is CSAGMEGTGANVLTF. The CDR3 coding sequence is TGCAGTGCGGGGATGGAGGGTACTGGGGCCAACGTCCTGACTTTC. The V gene is TRBV20-1, the J gene TRBJ2-6; tentative D call: TRBD2 (6 bases). V dropped 6 bases and J dropped 2 bases, with 14 bases sitting between them. The CDR3 spans 15 residues. Germline V gene lookup returns CDR1 DFQATT and CDR2 SNEGSKA (reference sequence).

V and J are TRBV29-1 and TRBJ2-1; D call uncertain. Germline CDR1 SQVTM, CDR2 ANQGSEA. The CDR3 is made up of 12 amino acids. Trimming stripped 4 bases from V and 6 bases from J, with 10 bases between. The CDR3 DNA is TGCAGCGTTGTGGTTAACTCCAATGAGCAGTTCTTC. This gives the protein CSVVVNSNEQFF.

The chain recombines TRBV6-2 or TRBV6-3 with TRBJ1-1, with TRBD1 matching 7 bases. Germline CDR1 is MNHEY and CDR2 is SVGEGT. There are 15 residues in the CDR3. V shed 6 bases, J shed 1 base, and the junction held 8 bases outside the gene matches. CDR3 sequence reads: CASRSPGQQNTEAFF. Here the CDR3 DNA reads TGTGCCAGCAGGTCACCGGGACAGCAGAACACTGAAGCTTTCTTT.

This clonotype was found a few times. The chain combines TRBV27 with TRBJ2-3; D is uncertain. Trimming shortened V by 5 bases and J by 2 bases, and 11 bases separated the two germline ends. Per the germline V gene, CDR1 is MNHEY and CDR2 is SMNVEV (reference sequence). The CDR3 is 14 amino acids. This chain's CDR3 is CASSPWVFTDTQYF. The CDR3 DNA follows: TGTGCCAGCAGTCCATGGGTTTTCACAGATACGCAGTATTTT.